The T cell receptor beta chain described here comes from a study of blood T cell repertoires in COVID-19. Libraries were prepared by immunoSEQ multiplex PCR; TCRdb keeps only in-frame clonotypes and omits some of them. The data contain approximately 140,000 clones, around 90% of them seen just once; the ten biggest clones take up 3.5% to 4.5%. J lost 6 bases, V lost 4 bases, and 20 bases had no gene match. This CDR3 spans 18 amino acids. Germline V gene data show CDR1 as SGHNT and CDR2 as YYREEE (reference sequence). This clone appeared once. The sequenced material came from PBMCs or T cells enriched from blood (not recorded which). The chain joins TRBV5-4 to TRBJ2-3; 7 bases fit TRBD2. This clonotype was sampled from a woman aged 35 to 49 who had been exposed to COVID-19. The CDR3 reads CASSPRDITSVIGDTQYF. CDR3 DNA: TGTGCCAGCAGCCCCCGTGATATAACTAGCGTCATCGGGGATACGCAGTATTTT. Based on the CDR3 plus reference TRBV5-4 and TRBJ2-3, the full variable domain is ETGVTQSPTHLIKTRGQQVTLRCSSQSGHNTVSWYQQALGQGPQFIFQYYREEENGRGNFPPRFSGLQFPNYSSELNVNALELDDSALYLCASSPRDITSVIGDTQYFGPGTRLTVL.